What follows describes a single T cell receptor (beta chain). Original processing notes: The assay estimated nucleated cells by amplifying reference gene primers. This table comes from immunoSEQ multiplex PCR, and its TCRdb copy is limited to in-frame clones, with some not included. D and trimming were read from the DNA, whereas the V and J calls and clone size are those reported in that table. This sample yields some 29,000 clones, of which approximately 84% are seen a single time; about 10% belongs to the top ten. This sample stems from a study of blood T cell repertoires in COVID-19. Study-level background: Samples of COVID-19 (acute and convalescent) were obtained from the United States, Italy and Spain. Sample material is recorded as cDNA or gDNA derived from T cells, B-cell-depleted T cells, or PBMCs.

Trimming took off 6 bases at V and 13 bases at J, with 16 bases between the two ends. The CDR3 runs 13 residues. The sequenced material came from peripheral blood. The origin of this receptor is a man older than 75 with active COVID-19. V gene TRBV12-3 or TRBV12-4 combines with J gene TRBJ1-6; D gene uncertain. The CDR3: CASRPQISGPLHF. The CDR3 DNA reads TGTGCCAGCAGGCCTCAAATTTCGGGGCCCCTCCACTTT.